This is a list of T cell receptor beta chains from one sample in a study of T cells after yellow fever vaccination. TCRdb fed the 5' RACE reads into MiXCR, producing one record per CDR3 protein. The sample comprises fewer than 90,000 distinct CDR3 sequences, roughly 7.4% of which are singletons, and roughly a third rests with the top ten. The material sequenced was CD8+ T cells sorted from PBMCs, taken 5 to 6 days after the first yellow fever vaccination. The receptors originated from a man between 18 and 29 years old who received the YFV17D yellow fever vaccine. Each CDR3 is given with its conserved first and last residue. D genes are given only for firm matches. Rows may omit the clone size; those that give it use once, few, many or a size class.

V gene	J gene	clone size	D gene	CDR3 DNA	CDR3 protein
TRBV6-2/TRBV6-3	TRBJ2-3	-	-	TGTGCCAGCAGTTACCCGACTCAGCATGGGACAGATACGCAGTATTTT	CASSYPTQHGTDTQYF
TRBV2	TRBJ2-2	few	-	TGTGCCAGCAGTGAAGGGCCGGACACCGGGGAGCTGTTTTTT	CASSEGPDTGELFF
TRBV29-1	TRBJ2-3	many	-	TGCAGCGTAGCCTCGGCGAGGGATACGCAGTATTTT	CSVASARDTQYF
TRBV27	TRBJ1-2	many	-	TGTGCCAGCAGTTTCGGCGCTAACTATGGCTACACCTTC	CASSFGANYGYTF
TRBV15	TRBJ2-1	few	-	TGTGCCACCAGCAGCCCACTAACCCGCTCCTACAATGAGCAGTTCTTC	CATSSPLTRSYNEQFF
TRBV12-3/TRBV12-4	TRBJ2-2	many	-	TGTGCCAGCAGTTCAGGGTCCGGGGAGCTGTTTTTT	CASSSGSGELFF
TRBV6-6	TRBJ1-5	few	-	TGTGCCAGCAGTGTCCTATTCGAGCCCCAGCATTTT	CASSVLFEPQHF
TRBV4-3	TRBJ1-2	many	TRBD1	TGCGCCAGCAGGGGGACAGGAACGTCTAACTATGGCTACACCTTC	CASRGTGTSNYGYTF
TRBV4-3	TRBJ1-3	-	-	TGCGCCAGCAGCCAACGCCTAAAGTCAGAGGCGGGGCTCTCCGGAAACACCATATATTTT	CASSQRLKSEAGLSGNTIYF
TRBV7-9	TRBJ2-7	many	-	TGTGCCAGCAGCCCGTCACCTATCTACGAGCAGTACTTC	CASSPSPIYEQYF
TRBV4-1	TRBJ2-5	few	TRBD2	TGCGCCAGCAGCCAAGACGGGACTAGCGGAGAGACCCAGTACTTC	CASSQDGTSGETQYF
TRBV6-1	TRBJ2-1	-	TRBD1	TGTGCCAGCACTGGGACAGGGGCCTACAATGAGCAGTTCTTC	CASTGTGAYNEQFF
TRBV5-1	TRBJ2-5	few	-	TGCGCCAGCAGCAACCGGGACATGGAGACCCAGTACTTC	CASSNRDMETQYF
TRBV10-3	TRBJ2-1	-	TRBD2	TGTGCCGTCTTAGCGGGATTGGCGAATGAGCAGTTCTTC	CAVLAGLANEQFF
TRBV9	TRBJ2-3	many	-	TGTGCCAGCAGCGTAGAGGGGTCCCCCGATAGCACAGATACGCAGTATTTT	CASSVEGSPDSTDTQYF
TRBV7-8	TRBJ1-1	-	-	TGTGCCAGCAGCCATACAGGGGAAGCTTTCTTT	CASSHTGEAFF
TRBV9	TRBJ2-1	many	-	TGTGCCAGCAACAAACCGGGACAATCGAATGAGCAGTTCTTC	CASNKPGQSNEQFF
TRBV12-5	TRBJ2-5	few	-	TGTGCTAGTGGTTTGGTACGGACAGCCGGAGAGACCCAGTACTTC	CASGLVRTAGETQYF
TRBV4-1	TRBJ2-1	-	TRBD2	TGCGCCAGCAGCCAAGTGGAGAGCGGGGGGGCGAATGAGCAGTTCTTC	CASSQVESGGANEQFF
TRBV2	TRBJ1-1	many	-	TGTGCCAGCAGTGAAATAAGCCGAGGGAGTAGGGGCACTGAAGCTTTCTTT	CASSEISRGSRGTEAFF
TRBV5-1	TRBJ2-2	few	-	TGCGCCAGCAGCTTGGAACGGATAAACACCGGGGAGCTGTTTTTT	CASSLERINTGELFF
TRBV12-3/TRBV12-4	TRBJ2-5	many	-	TGTGCCAGCTCCAAGGTTGGGATGGGGGAAGAGACCCAGTACTTC	CASSKVGMGEETQYF
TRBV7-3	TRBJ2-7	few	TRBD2	TGTGCCAGCAGCTCCGGGGGAGGGGAGGGGGAGCAGTACTTC	CASSSGGGEGEQYF
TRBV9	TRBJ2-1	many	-	TGTGCCAGCAGCGTAGAACTGGGGGATGAGCAGTTCTTC	CASSVELGDEQFF
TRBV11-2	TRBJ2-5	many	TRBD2	TGTGCCAGCAGCTTATTTGGCGGGGGGGCACAAGAGACCCAGTACTTC	CASSLFGGGAQETQYF
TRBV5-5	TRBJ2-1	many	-	TGTGCCATGGGCCCCGAGGGACGGCACAATGAGCAGTTCTTC	CAMGPEGRHNEQFF
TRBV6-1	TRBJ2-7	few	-	TGTGCCAGCAGTGATAATACAGAATTCTACGAGCAGTACTTC	CASSDNTEFYEQYF
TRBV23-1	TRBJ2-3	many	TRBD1	TGCGCCAGCAGTCAATCTCGGCAGGGGGCGCGTAAAGATACGCAGTATTTT	CASSQSRQGARKDTQYF
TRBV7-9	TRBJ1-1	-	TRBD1	TGTGCCAGCAGCCCCGGGACAGTTGAAGCTTTCTTT	CASSPGTVEAFF
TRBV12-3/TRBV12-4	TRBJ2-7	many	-	TGTGCCAGCAGTCCTACGAGCTCCTACGAGCAGTACTTC	CASSPTSSYEQYF
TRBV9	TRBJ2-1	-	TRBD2	TGTGCCAGCAGCGTAGTAGCGGGGCGACACAATGAGCAGTTCTTC	CASSVVAGRHNEQFF
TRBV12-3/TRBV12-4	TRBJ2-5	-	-	TGTGCCAGCAGTCGTAGGGGGGCACAAGAGACCCAGTACTTC	CASSRRGAQETQYF
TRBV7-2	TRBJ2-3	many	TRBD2	TGTGCCAGCAGCAGTTTTAGCGGGGGGGCCGGCACAGATACGCAGTATTTT	CASSSFSGGAGTDTQYF
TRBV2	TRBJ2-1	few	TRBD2	TGTGCCAGCAGTGAAGGGGGGGGGGGCTACAATGAGCAGTTCTTC	CASSEGGGGYNEQFF
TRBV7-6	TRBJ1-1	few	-	TGTGCCAGCAGCTTACGGTTTACCACTGAAGCTTTCTTT	CASSLRFTTEAFF
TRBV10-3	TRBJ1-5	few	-	TGTGCCATCTGGGACGGTCTGAATCAGCCCCAGCATTTT	CAIWDGLNQPQHF
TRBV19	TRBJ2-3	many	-	TGTGCCAGTAGTATAGACGGCTTAATCACAGATACGCAGTATTTT	CASSIDGLITDTQYF
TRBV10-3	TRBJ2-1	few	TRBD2	TGTGCCATCAGGGATCCGGGACTAGCGCGATACAATGAGCAGTTCTTC	CAIRDPGLARYNEQFF
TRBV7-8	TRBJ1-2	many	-	TGTGCCAGCAGCTTAGCGGGGGGACTAGGCTACACCTTC	CASSLAGGLGYTF
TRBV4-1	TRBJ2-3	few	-	TGCGCCAGCAGCCAGACTGGCACAGATACGCAGTATTTT	CASSQTGTDTQYF
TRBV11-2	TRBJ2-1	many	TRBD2	TGTGCCAGCAGCCGCGGACTAGGAGGGAATGAGCAGTTCTTC	CASSRGLGGNEQFF
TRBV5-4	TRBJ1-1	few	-	TGTGCCAGCAGCCGACCGCCGAACACTGAAGCTTTCTTT	CASSRPPNTEAFF
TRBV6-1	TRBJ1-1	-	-	TGTGCCAGCAGTGAAAACCCAGGTACGAACACTGAAGCTTTCTTT	CASSENPGTNTEAFF
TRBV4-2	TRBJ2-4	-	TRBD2	TGTGCCAGCAGCCCCAGCGGGGGGAGCCACAGCATTCAGTACTTC	CASSPSGGSHSIQYF
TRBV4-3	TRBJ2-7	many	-	TGCGCCAGCAGCCAAGACTCCTTCCCGGGAACGGCCTACGAGCAGTACTTC	CASSQDSFPGTAYEQYF
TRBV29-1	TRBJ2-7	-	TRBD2	TGCAGCGCCGAGGCGGGGGGCCGGTACGAGCAGTACTTC	CSAEAGGRYEQYF
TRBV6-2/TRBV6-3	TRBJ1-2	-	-	TGTGCCAGCAGTTACTCTTGGGGGGCGCCGGACTATGGCTACACCTTC	CASSYSWGAPDYGYTF
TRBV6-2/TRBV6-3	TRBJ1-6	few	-	TGTGCCAGCAGTCCAGCGCTGCTGCGGAATTCACCCCTCCACTTT	CASSPALLRNSPLHF
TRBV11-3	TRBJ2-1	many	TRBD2	TGTGCCAGCAGCTTAGATTGGGCTAGCGGGGGGAATGAGCAGTTCTTC	CASSLDWASGGNEQFF
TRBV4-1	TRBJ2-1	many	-	TGCGCCAGCAGGGACCCCCAATCGGGGTCATTCAACTCCTACAATGAGCAGTTCTTC	CASRDPQSGSFNSYNEQFF
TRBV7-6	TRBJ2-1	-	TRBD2	TGTGCCAGCAGCCCCCGGACTAGCGGGGGGGCCAATGAGCAGTTCTTC	CASSPRTSGGANEQFF
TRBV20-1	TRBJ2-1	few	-	TGCAGTGCTAGAGGGGACCAGGGGGGAGATGAGCAGTTCTTC	CSARGDQGGDEQFF
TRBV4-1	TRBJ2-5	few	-	TGCGCCAGCAGCCAAGGTGGGACCCAGTACTTC	CASSQGGTQYF